Below are 3 T cell receptor beta chains sequenced from a single sample in a study of shared clonotypes between healthy human individuals. TCRdb's copy holds only in-frame clones and misses some; the assay was immunoSEQ multiplex PCR. Of about 1.1 million clones in the sample, 70% to 80% were seen once. The specimen sequenced was memory CD4+ T cells from PBMCs. Described subset: CD45RA-negative fraction. All receptors derive from a young man in good health. Some clones in this sample may be carry-over from other donors' samples.

This clone was found once. The chain links TRBV7-9 to TRBJ1-1; possibly TRBD1 for D (6 bases). There are 15 residues in the CDR3. In germline, CDR1 is SEHNR, CDR2 FQNEAQ (reference sequence). V lost 1 base to trimming and J lost 3 bases, with 12 bases between them. CDR3 amino acids: CASSLGAGADTEAFF. CDR3 nucleotides: TGTGCCAGCAGCTTAGGGGCAGGGGCGGACACTGAAGCTTTCTTT. The full variable domain, in which reference TRBV7-9 and TRBJ1-1 provide the parts outside the CDR3, is DTGVSQNPRHKITKRGQNVTFRCDPISEHNRLYWYRQTLGQGPEFLTYFQNEAQLEKSRLLSDRFSAERPKGSFSTLEIQRTEQGDSAMYLCASSLGAGADTEAFFGQGTRLTVV.

The chain recombines TRBV10-3 with TRBJ2-5; 8 bases are shared with TRBD2. V dropped 3 bases and J dropped 5; count of bases not matched to a gene: 8. The CDR3 contains 15 residues. Germline V gene sequence: CDR1 ENHRY, CDR2 SYGVKD. The CDR3 region has the DNA TGTGCCATCAGTGAAGGTAGCGGGAAACCCGAGACCCAGTACTTC. Its translation is CAISEGSGKPETQYF.

The table lists this clone with a count of one. The rearrangement links TRBV7-2 to TRBJ2-7; D is unclear. The germline V gene encodes CDR1 SGHTA and CDR2 FQGNSA. V was cut by 5 bases and J by 6 bases, with 14 bases left in between. There are 13 residues in the CDR3. The CDR3 sequence is CASSRQNTGEQYF. The CDR3 bases are TGTGCCAGCAGCCGGCAGAATACTGGCGAGCAGTACTTC.